This note documents a single TCR beta chain sequence. The antigen this receptor binds is unknown. No clone much larger than this one lies a single base away; base qualities are absent. V has 1 base trimmed and J has 6 bases trimmed; junction bases matching no gene number 12. The CDR3 runs 17 residues from the cysteine to the phenylalanine. The entry retains the CDR3 DNA only, 51 bases that are in frame from base 1. CDR1 and CDR2, looked up from the germline V gene, are SGHVS and FNYEAQ. All of the isolated RNA was reverse transcribed with the High Capacity cDNA Reverse Transcription Kit, so expressed TCRB transcripts were sequenced. Deep immunoSEQ sequencing was performed on naive, central memory and regulatory T cell samples, with an average of around 3.5 million total reads per sample. Sorted cells were lysed in RLT buffer and RNA was extracted with DNase-treated RNeasy Micro or Mini kits, depending on cell number. To prevent cross-contamination, every cell subset was processed on its own, while patient and healthy donor samples were processed together. The immunoSEQ multiplex PCR was used to amplify TCRB sequences from cDNA, yielding 87-bp fragments that span the CDR3 region. Sequencing of the amplicons was performed on the Illumina HiSeq platform. The original pipeline was this. PCR bias was corrected computationally using synthetic template baselines, and reads within Hamming distance 2 were collapsed, with unmergeable singletons discarded. Reads were aligned against IMGT to assign V, D and J genes, CDR3 length and insertions or deletions at six rearrangement sites. Within each subset, clonotype counts were normalized to sorted cell number, after which true diversity and Gini coefficients were computed with the tcR R package. Repertoire sharing was quantified using the overlap coefficient calculated on TCRB nucleotide sequences. As a proxy for the pre-selection repertoire, out-of-frame TCRB sequences from naive cells were analyzed. Drawn from immuneACCESS, this table holds only the in-frame rearrangements with V and J called that TCRdb kept. Clones are partly lost; checked studies trace under half to an unresolved V gene and leave the rest unexplained. V and J calls and clone size follow that table, whereas D and trimming were derived from the DNA. The sample table holds roughly 240,000 clones, of which roughly 70% were seen once. The top ten constitute approximately 0.053% of the sample.

From each donor, a single peripheral blood sample of 90 to 150 mL on average was drawn into heparinised tubes. A BD FACSAria II and a panel including CD45RO, CCR7, CD25, CD127, CD95 and CD27 were used to sort naive, central memory, regulatory and stem cell-like memory CD4+ T cells. A purity above 98% was achieved for all sorted populations. PBMCs were isolated right away by Lymphoprep density gradient centrifugation and were stained directly, without culture. Samples were stained and sorted in pairs, with one healthy donor and one patient per experiment, so that batch effects were minimized. This specimen belongs to a study of beta chain features in type 1 diabetes (dated by TCRdb to the late 2010s). Study-wide context: Mean age, gender distribution, total cell number and subset yield were not different between patients and healthy donors. A total of about 110,000,000 sorted cells were examined across all samples, and a strong correlation was observed between cell number per subset and RNA yield. Naive and central memory subsets were obtained from all 28 donors, but regulatory and stem cell-like memory subsets were isolated from only 8 patients and 8 healthy donors. In the study, recently diagnosed type 1 diabetes patients and matched healthy donors were compared on the TCRB repertoires of their sorted circulating CD4+ T cell subsets. What the work shows at the level of the full study, not this receptor alone: Patients with type 1 diabetes made fewer insertions and deleted more nucleotides at VDJ recombination sites, implying thymic rearrangement abnormalities. Because the HLA sub-analyses included only small numbers of individuals, any influence of HLA type on TCRB rearrangement was left unresolved. PCR might favor shorter templates, but patient and control samples were amplified and corrected together, so any skew would affect both groups equally. In all four CD4+ subsets, TCRB CDR3 length was moderately but significantly shorter in type 1 diabetes patients. Because cDNA was sequenced instead of genomic DNA, highly expressing activated cells could be over-represented, though the groups showed no difference in activation or CD3 levels. Naive, central memory and regulatory TCRB repertoires appeared to be more alike among patients than among healthy donors.

This TCR came from a young man in good health. Sequences were obtained from naive CD4+ T cells from blood. The meaning of the sample's cell subset or site label: true naive CD4+ T cells. The V and J segments used are TRBV7-6 and TRBJ2-3; the central 8 bases match TRBD2. At the DNA level, the sequence is TGTGCCAGCAGCTTAGATCTTCTAGCGGGTTTCGGGGATACGCAGTATTTT. Its protein reads: CASSLDLLAGFGDTQYF.